The rows below give T cell receptor beta chains drawn from one sample of a study of CD8 T cells in ankylosing spondylitis. One entry per CDR3 protein, called by TCRdb with MiXCR from the 5' RACE reads. The table lists 350,000 to 550,000 distinct CDR3 sequences, roughly a quarter of them singletons. Sequencing was carried out using blood, either unsorted or a sorted T cell fraction (not recorded which). Receptor source: a male donor with ankylosing spondylitis. Each CDR3 is given with its conserved first and last residue. D genes are given only for firm matches.

V gene	D gene	CDR3 length	CDR3 protein
TRBV4-1	TRBD2	13	CASSRGLADEQFF
TRBV7-2	-	11	CASSFWEEQFF
TRBV12-3/TRBV12-4	-	15	CASSLPGLGGETQYF
TRBV6-1	-	15	CASWRGQLGGGELFF
TRBV7-2	TRBD2	17	CASSLIRLAGYTGELFF
TRBV11-2	TRBD2	15	CASSLSGAGDNEQFF
TRBV6-1	-	13	CASNLDRDYGYTF
TRBV20-1	TRBD2	15	CSARGTSGSWNEQFF
TRBV21-1	-	18	CASTLRGTSGSRKETQYF
TRBV11-3	-	15	CASSLVGSNTGELFF
TRBV11-2	TRBD2	16	CASSLQAGANTGELFF
TRBV5-1	-	14	CASSSSATYNEQFF